The sequence of this T cell receptor beta chain was determined in a study of blood T cell repertoires in COVID-19. For the study at large: The samples span acute and convalescent COVID-19 from the United States, Italy and Spain. T cells, B-cell-depleted T cells, or PBMCs provided the cDNA or gDNA that served as material.

The authors' processing: It was from reference gene primer amplification that nucleated cell counts were estimated. TCRdb's table, derived via immunoSEQ multiplex PCR, lists solely in-frame clones and lacks some. V, J and clone size are taken as reported in that table, and D and trimming were inferred from the DNA itself. The sample yields over 200,000 clones, around 86% seen once. This clonotype originated in a human donor in a cohort sampled during active COVID-19. Sequencing was done on a sample of peripheral blood.

The CDR3 loop reads CASSYERGRTYEQYF. The CDR3 DNA reads TGTGCCAGCAGTTACGAGAGGGGGCGGACCTACGAGCAGTACTTC. The chain recombines TRBV6-5 with TRBJ2-7; 7 positions agree with TRBD1. Per germline, CDR1 MNHEY and CDR2 SVGAGI. With 2 bases clipped from V and 2 bases from J, the junction kept 6 bases outside the gene matches. The CDR3 sequence is 15 residues long.